These T cell receptor beta chains were read from a single sample in a study of T cells after yellow fever vaccination. Using its own MiXCR run on the 5' RACE reads, TCRdb lists one record per CDR3 protein. The sample includes approximately 110,000 distinct CDR3 sequences, 6% to 8% of them seen just once. Sequences were derived from CD4+ T cells sorted from PBMCs, sampled less than 11 days after the first yellow fever vaccination. The receptor source for this set is a man between 18 and 29 years old who received the YFV17D yellow fever vaccine. CDR3s include the opening cysteine and the closing phenylalanine or tryptophan. The D gene is left open where the match is weak. A row's size may be missing; if present it is once, few, many or a size class.

.	13	many	TRBV6-2/TRBV6-3	TRBJ1-1	CASGRPVNTEAFF	TGTGCCAGCGGACGGCCAGTGAACACTGAAGCTTTCTTT
.	13	many	TRBV27	TRBJ1-5	CASSFQGNQPQHF	TGTGCCAGCAGTTTTCAGGGGAATCAGCCCCAGCATTTT
.	14	many	TRBV10-3	TRBJ2-2	CAISHQAAPGELFF	TGTGCCATCAGTCACCAGGCGGCTCCCGGGGAGCTGTTTTTT
TRBD2	15	many	TRBV7-9	TRBJ2-1	CASSFAGGPYNEQFF	TGTGCCAGCAGCTTCGCGGGGGGACCCTACAATGAGCAGTTCTTC
.	14	many	TRBV20-1	TRBJ2-7	CSASGGRGTYEQYF	TGCAGTGCGTCTGGGGGCCGGGGTACCTACGAGCAGTACTTC
.	15	many	TRBV12-3/TRBV12-4	TRBJ1-4	CASSAAGRRNEKLFF	TGTGCCAGCAGTGCCGCCGGACGTCGTAATGAAAAACTGTTTTTT
TRBD2	12	few	TRBV7-2	TRBJ2-3	CASWEGGVTQYF	TGTGCCAGCTGGGAGGGAGGAGTCACGCAGTATTTT
.	16	many	TRBV21-1	TRBJ1-6	CASSNPNDRGNSPLHF	TGTGCCAGCAGCAACCCAAACGACAGGGGTAATTCACCCCTCCACTTT
TRBD2	16	many	TRBV27	TRBJ2-5	CASSLRLAGGWETQYF	TGTGCCAGCAGTTTACGCCTAGCGGGGGGATGGGAGACCCAGTACTTC
.	13	many	TRBV12-3/TRBV12-4	TRBJ2-5	CASSPVGEGAQYF	TGTGCCAGCAGTCCAGTTGGGGAGGGGGCCCAGTACTTC
TRBD2	14	many	TRBV20-1	TRBJ2-5	CSAIAGGPGETQYF	TGCAGTGCTATAGCGGGGGGGCCGGGAGAGACCCAGTACTTC
.	12	.	TRBV7-2	TRBJ2-3	CASRATADTQYF	TGTGCCAGCAGGGCCACGGCAGATACGCAGTATTTT
.	16	many	TRBV7-2	TRBJ1-1	CASSLGPRAGETEAFF	TGTGCCAGCAGCTTAGGCCCGAGGGCGGGGGAGACTGAAGCTTTCTTT
.	11	many	TRBV12-3/TRBV12-4	TRBJ2-1	CASDRGNEQFF	TGTGCCAGCGATAGGGGGAATGAGCAGTTCTTC
.	11	many	TRBV7-6	TRBJ2-5	CASGNQETQYF	TGTGCCAGCGGAAACCAAGAGACCCAGTACTTC
.	15	many	TRBV19	TRBJ2-3	CASSAGTGSTDTQYF	TGTGCCAGTAGCGCCGGAACAGGGAGCACAGATACGCAGTATTTT
.	14	many	TRBV29-1	TRBJ2-1	CSARPSGARAEQFF	TGCAGCGCAAGACCGTCGGGGGCAAGGGCTGAGCAGTTCTTC
.	15	many	TRBV7-2	TRBJ2-2	CASSLGGLFVGELFF	TGTGCCAGCAGCTTAGGGGGGCTCTTCGTCGGGGAGCTGTTTTTT
.	13	.	TRBV10-3	TRBJ1-1	CAINFQGGTEAFF	TGTGCCATCAATTTTCAGGGCGGCACTGAAGCTTTCTTT
.	15	many	TRBV12-3/TRBV12-4	TRBJ1-1	CASSSLTGQNTEAFF	TGTGCCAGCAGTTCCCTTACGGGGCAGAACACTGAAGCTTTCTTT
.	17	few	TRBV2	TRBJ2-6	CANRYGARPSGANVLTF	TGTGCCAACCGTTATGGGGCCCGACCCTCTGGGGCCAACGTCCTGACTTTC
TRBD1	15	many	TRBV7-9	TRBJ1-2	CASRHDPTGVGGYTF	TGTGCCAGCAGACATGACCCGACAGGGGTCGGCGGCTACACCTTC
.	14	many	TRBV20-1	TRBJ2-4	CSAGRTIPKNIQYF	TGCAGTGCTGGCAGAACTATTCCCAAAAACATTCAGTACTTC
.	14	.	TRBV3-1	TRBJ2-7	CASSQLREPYEQYF	TGTGCCAGCAGCCAACTAAGAGAACCCTACGAGCAGTACTTC
.	13	many	TRBV3-1	TRBJ1-6	CASSQGKPAPLHF	TGTGCCAGCAGCCAAGGGAAGCCAGCACCCCTCCACTTT
TRBD2	15	many	TRBV19	TRBJ2-2	CASRRLAGASGELFF	TGTGCCAGTAGAAGACTAGCGGGGGCTTCGGGGGAGCTGTTTTTT
.	11	many	TRBV20-1	TRBJ1-2	CSAKSGSGYTF	TGCAGTGCCAAGTCGGGTTCGGGCTACACCTTC
.	14	many	TRBV5-1	TRBJ2-5	CASSLDVGRETQYF	TGCGCCAGCAGCTTGGATGTGGGAAGAGAGACCCAGTACTTC
TRBD2	15	many	TRBV15	TRBJ2-3	CATSTSGGAYGTQYF	TGTGCCACCAGCACTAGCGGGGGGGCTTACGGTACGCAGTATTTT
.	14	many	TRBV12-3/TRBV12-4	TRBJ1-5	CASSHSEGNQPQHF	TGTGCCAGCAGCCATTCGGAAGGGAATCAGCCCCAGCATTTT